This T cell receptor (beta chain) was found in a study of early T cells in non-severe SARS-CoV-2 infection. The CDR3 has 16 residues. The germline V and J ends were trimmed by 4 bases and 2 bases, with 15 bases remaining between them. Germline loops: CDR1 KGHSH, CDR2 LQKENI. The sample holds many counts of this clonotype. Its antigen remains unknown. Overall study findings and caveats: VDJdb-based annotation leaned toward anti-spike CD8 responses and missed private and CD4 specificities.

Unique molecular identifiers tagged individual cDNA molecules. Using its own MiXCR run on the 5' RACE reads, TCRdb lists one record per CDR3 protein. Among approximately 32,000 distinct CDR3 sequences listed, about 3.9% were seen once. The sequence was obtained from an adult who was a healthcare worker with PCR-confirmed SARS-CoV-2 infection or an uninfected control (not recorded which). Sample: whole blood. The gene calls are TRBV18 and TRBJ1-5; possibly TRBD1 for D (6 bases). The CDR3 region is CASSLQNRVGNQPQHF. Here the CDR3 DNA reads TGTGCCAGCTCACTGCAAAACAGGGTTGGCAATCAGCCCCAGCATTTT.